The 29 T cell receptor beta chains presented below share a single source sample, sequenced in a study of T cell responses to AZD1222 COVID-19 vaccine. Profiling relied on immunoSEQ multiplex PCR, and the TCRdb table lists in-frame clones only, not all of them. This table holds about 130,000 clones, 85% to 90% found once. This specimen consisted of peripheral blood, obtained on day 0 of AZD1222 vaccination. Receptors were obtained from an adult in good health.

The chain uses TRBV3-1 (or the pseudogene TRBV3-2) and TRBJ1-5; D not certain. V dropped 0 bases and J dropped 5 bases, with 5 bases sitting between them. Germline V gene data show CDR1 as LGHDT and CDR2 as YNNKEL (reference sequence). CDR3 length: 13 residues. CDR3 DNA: TGTGCCAGCAGCCAAGATGCCCATCAGCCCCAGCATTTT. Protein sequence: CASSQDAHQPQHF.

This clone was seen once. The CDR3 region has the DNA TGTGCCAGCAGCCGAACGTCTAGCAGCTACGAGCAGTACTTC. Its translation is CASSRTSSSYEQYF. The chain carries TRBV6-6 and TRBJ2-7, with a tentative D call TRBD2 (5 bases). The CDR3 is made up of 14 amino acids. The germline CDR1 and CDR2 sequences are MNHNY and SVGAGI (reference sequence). V shed 6 bases and J shed 3 bases, with 15 bases lying between them.

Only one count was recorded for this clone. CDR3 bases: TGTGCCAGCAGCAAAGATCGTACAGGACAGGGCGGAACTGAAGCTTTCTTT. This gives the protein CASSKDRTGQGGTEAFF. The V gene is TRBV21-1, the J gene TRBJ1-1; no check of the table's D call, TRBD1, against the DNA was made. TRBV21-1 is termed a pseudogene. The CDR3 is made up of 17 amino acids.

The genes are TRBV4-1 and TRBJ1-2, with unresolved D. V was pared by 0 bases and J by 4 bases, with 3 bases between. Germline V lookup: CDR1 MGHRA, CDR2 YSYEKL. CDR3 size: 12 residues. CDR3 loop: CASSQDLYGYTF. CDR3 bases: TGCGCCAGCAGCCAAGATCTCTATGGCTACACCTTC.

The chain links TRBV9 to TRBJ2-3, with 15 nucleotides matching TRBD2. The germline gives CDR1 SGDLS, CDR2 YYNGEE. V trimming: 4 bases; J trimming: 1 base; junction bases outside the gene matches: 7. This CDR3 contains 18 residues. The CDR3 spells CASSPSGTSGGRTDTQYF. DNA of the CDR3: TGTGCCAGCAGCCCTTCCGGGACTAGCGGGGGGCGCACAGATACGCAGTATTTT.

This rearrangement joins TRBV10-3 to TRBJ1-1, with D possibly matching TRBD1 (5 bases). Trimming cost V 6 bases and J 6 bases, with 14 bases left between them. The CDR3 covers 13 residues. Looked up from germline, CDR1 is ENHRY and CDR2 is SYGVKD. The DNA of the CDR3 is TGTGCCATCAGAGAGGGTGGGGGTTCTGAAGCTTTCTTT. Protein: CAIREGGGSEAFF.

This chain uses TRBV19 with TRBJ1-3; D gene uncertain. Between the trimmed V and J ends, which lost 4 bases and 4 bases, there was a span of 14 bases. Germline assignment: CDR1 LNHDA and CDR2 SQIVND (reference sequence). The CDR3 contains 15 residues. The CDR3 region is CASSTADISGNTIYF. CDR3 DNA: TGTGCCAGTAGTACAGCCGACATATCGGGAAACACCATATATTTT.

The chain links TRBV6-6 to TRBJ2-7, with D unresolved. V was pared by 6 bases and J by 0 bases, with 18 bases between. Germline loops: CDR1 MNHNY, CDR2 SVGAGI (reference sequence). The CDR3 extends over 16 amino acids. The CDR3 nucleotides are TGTGCCAGCAGCCCCGTAACGTCCTGGACCTCCTACGAGCAGTACTTC. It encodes CASSPVTSWTSYEQYF.

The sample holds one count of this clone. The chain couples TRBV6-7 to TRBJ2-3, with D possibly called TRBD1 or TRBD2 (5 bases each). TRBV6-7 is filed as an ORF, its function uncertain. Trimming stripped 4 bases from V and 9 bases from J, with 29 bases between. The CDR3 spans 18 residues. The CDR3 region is CASSSLFGTAPSLVTQYF. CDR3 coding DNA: TGTGCCAGCAGTTCTTTATTCGGGACGGCGCCAAGTCTGGTAACGCAGTATTTT.

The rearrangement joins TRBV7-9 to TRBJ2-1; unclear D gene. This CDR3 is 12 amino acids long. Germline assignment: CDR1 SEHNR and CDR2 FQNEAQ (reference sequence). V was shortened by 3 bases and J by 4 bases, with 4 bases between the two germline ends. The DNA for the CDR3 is TGTGCCAGCAGCTTCGAATACAATGAGCAGTTCTTC. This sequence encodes CASSFEYNEQFF.

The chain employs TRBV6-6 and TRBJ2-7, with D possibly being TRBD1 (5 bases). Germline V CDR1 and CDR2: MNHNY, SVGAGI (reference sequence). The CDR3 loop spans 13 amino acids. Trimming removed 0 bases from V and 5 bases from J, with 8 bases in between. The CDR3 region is CASSYSRVDEQYF. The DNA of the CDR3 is TGTGCCAGCAGTTACTCCAGGGTGGACGAGCAGTACTTC.

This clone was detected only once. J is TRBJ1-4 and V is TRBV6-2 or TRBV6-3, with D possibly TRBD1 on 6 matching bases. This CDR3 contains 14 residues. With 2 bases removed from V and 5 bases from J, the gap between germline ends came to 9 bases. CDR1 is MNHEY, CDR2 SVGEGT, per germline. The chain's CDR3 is CASSYGQKNEKLFF. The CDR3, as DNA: TGTGCCAGCAGTTACGGACAGAAAAATGAAAAACTGTTTTTT.

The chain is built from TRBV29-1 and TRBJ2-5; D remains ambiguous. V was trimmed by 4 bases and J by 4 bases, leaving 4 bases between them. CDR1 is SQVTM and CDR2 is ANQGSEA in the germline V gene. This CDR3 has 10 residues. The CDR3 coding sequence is TGCAGCGTTGCCCCAGAGACCCAGTACTTC. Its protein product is CSVAPETQYF.

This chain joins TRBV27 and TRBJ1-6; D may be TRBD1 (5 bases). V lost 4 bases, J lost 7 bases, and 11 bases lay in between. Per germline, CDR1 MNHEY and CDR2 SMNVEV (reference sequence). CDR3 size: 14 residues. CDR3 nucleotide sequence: TGTGCCAGCAGTTCTATTGGGGGGAATTCACCCCTCCACTTT. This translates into CASSSIGGNSPLHF.

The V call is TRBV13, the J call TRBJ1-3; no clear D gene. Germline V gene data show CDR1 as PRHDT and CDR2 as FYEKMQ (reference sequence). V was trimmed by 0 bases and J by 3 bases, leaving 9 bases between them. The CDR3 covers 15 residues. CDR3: CASSLGGIIGNTIYF. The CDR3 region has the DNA TGTGCCAGCAGCTTAGGGGGAATTATTGGAAACACCATATATTTT.

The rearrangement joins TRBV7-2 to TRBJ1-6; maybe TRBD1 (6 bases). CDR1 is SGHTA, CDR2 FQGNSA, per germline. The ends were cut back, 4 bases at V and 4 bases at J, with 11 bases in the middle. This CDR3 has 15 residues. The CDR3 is CASSSLTGYNSPLHF. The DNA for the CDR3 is TGTGCCAGCAGCTCCCTGACAGGTTATAATTCACCCCTCCACTTT.

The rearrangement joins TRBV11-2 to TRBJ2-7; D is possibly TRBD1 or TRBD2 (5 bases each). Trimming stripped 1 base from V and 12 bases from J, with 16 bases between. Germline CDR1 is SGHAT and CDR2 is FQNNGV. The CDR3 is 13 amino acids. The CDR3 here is CASSLAIYGDLYF. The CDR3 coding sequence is TGTGCCAGCAGCTTAGCCATTTATGGGGACCTGTACTTC.

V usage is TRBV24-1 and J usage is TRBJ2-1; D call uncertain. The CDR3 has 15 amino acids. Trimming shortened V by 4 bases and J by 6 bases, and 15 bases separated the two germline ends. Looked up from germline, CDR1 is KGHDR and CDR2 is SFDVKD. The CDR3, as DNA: TGTGCCACCAGTGACCGTCTTGAGAGATCCAATGAGCAGTTCTTC. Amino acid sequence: CATSDRLERSNEQFF.

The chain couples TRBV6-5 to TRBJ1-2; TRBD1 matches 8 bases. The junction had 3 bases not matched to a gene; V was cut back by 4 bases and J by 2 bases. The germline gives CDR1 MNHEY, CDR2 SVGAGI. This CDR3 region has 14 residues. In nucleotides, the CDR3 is TGTGCCAGCAGTTCGGACAGGGAGAACTATGGCTACACCTTC. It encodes CASSSDRENYGYTF.

The CDR3 region is CAWNPDRGQTQYF. The CDR3 coding sequence is TGTGCCTGGAACCCGGACAGGGGACAGACCCAGTACTTC. The J gene is TRBJ2-5, the V gene TRBV30; the match to TRBD1 covers 9 bases. Per the germline V gene, CDR1 is GTSNPN and CDR2 is SVGIG (reference sequence). J lost 6 bases, V lost 4 bases, and 6 bases had no gene match. The CDR3 loop spans 13 amino acids.

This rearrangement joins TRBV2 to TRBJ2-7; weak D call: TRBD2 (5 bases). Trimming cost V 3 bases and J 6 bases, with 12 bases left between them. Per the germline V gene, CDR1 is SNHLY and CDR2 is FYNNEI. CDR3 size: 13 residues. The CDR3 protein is CASSDERVGEQYF. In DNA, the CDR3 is TGTGCCAGCAGTGACGAGAGGGTAGGCGAGCAGTACTTC.

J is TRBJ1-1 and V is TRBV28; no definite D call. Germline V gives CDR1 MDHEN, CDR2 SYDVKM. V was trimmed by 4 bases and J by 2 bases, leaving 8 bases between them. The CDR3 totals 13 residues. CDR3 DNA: TGTGCCAGCAGTTATAAGATCAACACTGAAGCTTTCTTT. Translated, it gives CASSYKINTEAFF.

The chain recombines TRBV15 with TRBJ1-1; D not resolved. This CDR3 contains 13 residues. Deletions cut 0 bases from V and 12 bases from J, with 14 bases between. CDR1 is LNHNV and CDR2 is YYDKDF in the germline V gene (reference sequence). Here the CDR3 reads CATSRDGTARTFF. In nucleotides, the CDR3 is TGTGCCACCAGCAGAGATGGTACAGCCCGAACTTTCTTT.

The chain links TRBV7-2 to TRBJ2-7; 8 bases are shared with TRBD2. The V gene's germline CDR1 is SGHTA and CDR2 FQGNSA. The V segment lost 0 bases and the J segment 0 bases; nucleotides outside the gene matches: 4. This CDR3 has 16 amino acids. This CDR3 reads CASSLAAGGSSYEQYF. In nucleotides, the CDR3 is TGTGCCAGCAGCTTAGCGGCGGGGGGAAGCTCCTACGAGCAGTACTTC.

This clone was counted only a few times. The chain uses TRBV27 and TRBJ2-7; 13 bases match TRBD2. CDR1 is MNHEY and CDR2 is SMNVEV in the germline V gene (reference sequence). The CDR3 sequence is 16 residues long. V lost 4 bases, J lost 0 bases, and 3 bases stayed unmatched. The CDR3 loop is CASSSRLAGGSYEQYF. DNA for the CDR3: TGTGCCAGCAGTTCACGACTAGCGGGGGGCTCCTACGAGCAGTACTTC.

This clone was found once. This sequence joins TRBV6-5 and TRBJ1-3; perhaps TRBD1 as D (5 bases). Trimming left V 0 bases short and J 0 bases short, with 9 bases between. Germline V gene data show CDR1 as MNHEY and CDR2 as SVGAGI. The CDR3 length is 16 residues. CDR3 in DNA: TGTGCCAGCAGTTACTCGGCAGGGAACTCTGGAAACACCATATATTTT. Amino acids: CASSYSAGNSGNTIYF.

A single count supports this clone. CDR3 DNA: TGTGCCAGCAGCTTACCGGTGGGCAGCTCCTATAATTCACCCCTCCACTTT. Translating gives CASSLPVGSSYNSPLHF. V and J are TRBV7-9 and TRBJ1-6; D gene ambiguous. The CDR3 totals 17 residues. From germline, CDR1 is SEHNR and CDR2 FQNEAQ (reference sequence). The V end was cut by 2 bases, the J end by 0 bases, with 11 bases between.

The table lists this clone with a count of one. In DNA form, the CDR3 reads TGTGCCAGCTCCCCCGGGACAGGGGTCGACGAGCAGTACTTC. This translates into CASSPGTGVDEQYF. The V and J genes are TRBV18 and TRBJ2-7; 10 bases are shared with TRBD1. CDR1 and CDR2 (germline): KGHSH, LQKENI. This CDR3 is 14 amino acids long. V lost 6 bases to trimming and J lost 5 bases; unmatched junction nucleotides: 7. The full variable domain, in which reference TRBV18 and TRBJ2-7 provide the parts outside the CDR3, is NAGVMQNPRHLVRRRGQEARLRCSPMKGHSHVYWYRQLPEEGLKFMVYLQKENIIDESGMPKERFSAEFPKEGPSILRIQQVVRGDSAAYFCASSPGTGVDEQYFGPGTRLTVT.

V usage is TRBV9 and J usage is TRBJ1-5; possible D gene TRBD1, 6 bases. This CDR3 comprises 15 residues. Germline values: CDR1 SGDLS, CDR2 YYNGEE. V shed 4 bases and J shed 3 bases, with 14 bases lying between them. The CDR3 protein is CASSTGTAPNQPQHF. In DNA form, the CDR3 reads TGTGCCAGCAGCACAGGGACTGCTCCCAATCAGCCCCAGCATTTT.